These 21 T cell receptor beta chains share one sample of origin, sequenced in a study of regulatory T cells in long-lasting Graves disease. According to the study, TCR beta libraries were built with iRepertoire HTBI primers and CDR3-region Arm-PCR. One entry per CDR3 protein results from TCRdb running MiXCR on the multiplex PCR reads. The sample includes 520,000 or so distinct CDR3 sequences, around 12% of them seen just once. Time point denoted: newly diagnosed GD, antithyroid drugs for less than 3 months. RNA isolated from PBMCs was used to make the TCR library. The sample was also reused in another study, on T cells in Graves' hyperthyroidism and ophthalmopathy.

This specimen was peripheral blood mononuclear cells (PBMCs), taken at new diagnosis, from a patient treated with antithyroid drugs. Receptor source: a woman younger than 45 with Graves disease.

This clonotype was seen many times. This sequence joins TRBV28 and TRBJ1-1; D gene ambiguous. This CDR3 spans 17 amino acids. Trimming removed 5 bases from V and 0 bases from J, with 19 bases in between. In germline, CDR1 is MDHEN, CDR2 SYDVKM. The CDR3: CASSPHSPSGLNTEAFF. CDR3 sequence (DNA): TGTGCCAGCAGTCCGCACAGCCCGTCAGGCTTGAACACTGAAGCTTTCTTT.

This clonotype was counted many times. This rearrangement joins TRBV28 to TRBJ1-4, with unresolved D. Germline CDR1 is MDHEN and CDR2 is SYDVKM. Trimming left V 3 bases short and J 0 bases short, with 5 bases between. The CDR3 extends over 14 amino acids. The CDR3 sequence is CASSFHATNEKLFF. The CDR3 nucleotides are TGTGCCAGCAGTTTCCATGCAACTAATGAAAAACTGTTTTTT.

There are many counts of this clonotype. CDR3 DNA: TGTGCCAGCAGCTTGAGGGGGGGGTTCGAAGCTTTCTTT. Amino acid sequence: CASSLRGGFEAFF. This chain joins TRBV5-5 and TRBJ1-1; TRBD1 might be the D (6 bases). This CDR3 region has 13 residues. The V end lost 1 base, the J end lost 8 bases, and 12 bases lay between the germline ends. Germline V gives CDR1 SGHKS, CDR2 YYEKEE (reference sequence).

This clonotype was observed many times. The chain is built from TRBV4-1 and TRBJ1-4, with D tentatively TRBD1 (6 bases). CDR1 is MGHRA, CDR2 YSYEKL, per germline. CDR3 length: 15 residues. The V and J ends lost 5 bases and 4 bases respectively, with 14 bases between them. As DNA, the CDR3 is TGCGCCAGCAGCGAGGGGGGCCGAGGTAATGAAAAACTGTTTTTT. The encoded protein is CASSEGGRGNEKLFF.

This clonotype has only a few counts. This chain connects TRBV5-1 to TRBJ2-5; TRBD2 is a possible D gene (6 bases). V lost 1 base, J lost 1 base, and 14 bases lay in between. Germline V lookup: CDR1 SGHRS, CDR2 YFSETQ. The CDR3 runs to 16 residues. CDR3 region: CASSLSAGGTQETQYF. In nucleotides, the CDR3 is TGCGCCAGCAGCTTGTCGGCAGGCGGGACCCAAGAGACCCAGTACTTC.

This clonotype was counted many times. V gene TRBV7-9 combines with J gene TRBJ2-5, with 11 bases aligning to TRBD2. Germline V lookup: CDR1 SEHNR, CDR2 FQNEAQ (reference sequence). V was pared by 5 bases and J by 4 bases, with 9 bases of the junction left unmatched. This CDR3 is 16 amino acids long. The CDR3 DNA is TGTGCCAGCAGCCCGCGGACTAGCGGGTCCGGAGAGACCCAGTACTTC. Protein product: CASSPRTSGSGETQYF. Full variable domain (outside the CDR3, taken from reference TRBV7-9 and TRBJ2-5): DTGVSQNPRHKITKRGQNVTFRCDPISEHNRLYWYRQTLGQGPEFLTYFQNEAQLEKSRLLSDRFSAERPKGSFSTLEIQRTEQGDSAMYLCASSPRTSGSGETQYFGPGTRLLVL.

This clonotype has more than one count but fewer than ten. This CDR3 reads CASSQAGQGRNTIYF. CDR3 bases: TGTGCCAGCAGCCAAGCAGGTCAGGGCCGGAACACCATATATTTT. This chain links TRBV4-2 with TRBJ1-3; perhaps TRBD1 as D (5 bases). Trimming stripped 1 base from V and 7 bases from J, with 14 bases between. The CDR3 sequence is 15 residues long. Per the germline V gene, CDR1 is LGHNA and CDR2 is YNFKEQ.

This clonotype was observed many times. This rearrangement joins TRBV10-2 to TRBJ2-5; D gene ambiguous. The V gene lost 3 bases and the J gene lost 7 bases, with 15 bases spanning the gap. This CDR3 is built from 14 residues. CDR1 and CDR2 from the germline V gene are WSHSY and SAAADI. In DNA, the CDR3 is TGCGCCAGCAGTGACCTGAGACCTGTAGGGACCCAGTACTTC. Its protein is CASSDLRPVGTQYF.

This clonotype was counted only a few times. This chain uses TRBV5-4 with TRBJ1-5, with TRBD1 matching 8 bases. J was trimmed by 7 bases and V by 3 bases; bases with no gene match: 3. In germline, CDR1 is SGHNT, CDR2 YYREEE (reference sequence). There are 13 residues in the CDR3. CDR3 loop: CASSSGQAQPQHF. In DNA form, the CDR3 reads TGTGCCAGCAGCTCGGGACAGGCCCAGCCCCAGCATTTT.

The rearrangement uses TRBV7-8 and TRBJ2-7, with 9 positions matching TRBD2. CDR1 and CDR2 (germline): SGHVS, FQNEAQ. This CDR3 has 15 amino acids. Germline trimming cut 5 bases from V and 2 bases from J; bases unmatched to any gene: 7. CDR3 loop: CASSASGKGAYEQYF. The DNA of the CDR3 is TGTGCCAGCAGCGCTAGCGGGAAGGGCGCCTACGAGCAGTACTTC.

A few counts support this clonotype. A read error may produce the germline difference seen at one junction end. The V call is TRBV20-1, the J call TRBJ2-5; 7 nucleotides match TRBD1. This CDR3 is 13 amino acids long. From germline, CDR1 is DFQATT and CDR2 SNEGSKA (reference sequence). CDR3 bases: TGCAGTGCTATGGACAGGTACCAAGGGACCCAGTACTTC. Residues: CSAMDRYQGTQYF.

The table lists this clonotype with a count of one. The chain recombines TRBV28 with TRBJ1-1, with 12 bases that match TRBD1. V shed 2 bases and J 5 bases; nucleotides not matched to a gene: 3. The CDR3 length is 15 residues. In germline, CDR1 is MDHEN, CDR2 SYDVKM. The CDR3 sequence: CASSLGTGGRTEAFF. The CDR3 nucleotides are TGTGCCAGCAGTTTAGGGACAGGGGGCCGGACTGAAGCTTTCTTT.

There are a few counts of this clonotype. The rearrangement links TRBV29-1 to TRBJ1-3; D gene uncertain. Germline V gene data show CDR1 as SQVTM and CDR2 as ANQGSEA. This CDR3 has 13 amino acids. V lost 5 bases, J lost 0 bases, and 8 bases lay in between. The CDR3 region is CSVFEGSGNTIYF. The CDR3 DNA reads TGCAGCGTTTTTGAGGGCTCTGGAAACACCATATATTTT.

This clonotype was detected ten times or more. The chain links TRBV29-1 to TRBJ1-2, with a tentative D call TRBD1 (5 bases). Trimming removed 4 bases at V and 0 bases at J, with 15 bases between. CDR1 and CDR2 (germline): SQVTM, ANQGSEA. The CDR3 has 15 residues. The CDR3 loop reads CSVGGQTVTNYGYTF. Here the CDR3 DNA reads TGCAGCGTTGGGGGCCAGACAGTTACTAACTATGGCTACACCTTC.

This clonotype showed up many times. CDR3 sequence reads: CASSEADILGLEAFF. In nucleotides, the CDR3 is TGTGCCAGCAGTGAAGCGGACATCCTAGGGCTTGAAGCTTTCTTT. The rearrangement joins TRBV2 to TRBJ1-1; perhaps TRBD1 as D (5 bases). This CDR3 comprises 15 residues. Germline lookup yields CDR1 SNHLY and CDR2 FYNNEI. V gave up 0 bases and J gave up 7 bases, with 15 bases separating them.

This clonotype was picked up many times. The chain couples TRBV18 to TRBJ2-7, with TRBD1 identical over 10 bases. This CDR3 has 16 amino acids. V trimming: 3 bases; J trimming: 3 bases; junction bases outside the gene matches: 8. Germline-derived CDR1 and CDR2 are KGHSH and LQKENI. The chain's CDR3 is CASSPPGTGVLYEQYF. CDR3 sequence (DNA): TGTGCCAGCTCACCCCCCGGGACAGGGGTCCTCTACGAGCAGTACTTC.

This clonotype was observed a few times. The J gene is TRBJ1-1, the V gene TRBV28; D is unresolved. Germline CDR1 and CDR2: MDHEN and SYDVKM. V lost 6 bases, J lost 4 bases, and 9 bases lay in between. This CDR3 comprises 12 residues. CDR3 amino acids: CASSPCTTEAFF. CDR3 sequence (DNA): TGTGCCAGCAGCCCATGTACCACTGAAGCTTTCTTT.

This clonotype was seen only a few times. For the CDR3, the DNA is TGTGCCAGCAGTTACCGGGGAGGGAACGACTACACCTTC. It encodes CASSYRGGNDYTF. J is TRBJ1-2 and V is TRBV6-2 or TRBV6-3, with no clear D. The V gene lost 2 bases and the J gene lost 10 bases, with 14 bases spanning the gap. Germline V CDR1 and CDR2: MNHEY, SVGEGT. The CDR3 is 13 amino acids.

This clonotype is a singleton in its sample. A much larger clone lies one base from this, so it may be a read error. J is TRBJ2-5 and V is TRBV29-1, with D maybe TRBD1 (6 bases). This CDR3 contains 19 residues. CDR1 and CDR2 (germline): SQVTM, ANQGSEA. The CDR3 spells CSVGFQGFYHKPGQEAQYF. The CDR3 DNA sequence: TGCAGCGTCGGCTTCCAGGGGTTTTATCACAAACCTGGTCAAGAGGCCCAGTACTTC.

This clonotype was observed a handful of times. CDR3 in DNA: TGCGCCAGCAGCCAAGATCTTGACAGGGAGCAGTTCTTC. Translated: CASSQDLDREQFF. V and J are TRBV4-3 and TRBJ2-1; possible D gene TRBD1, 6 bases. The CDR3 runs 13 residues. With 0 bases removed from V and 10 bases from J, the gap between germline ends came to 10 bases. CDR1 is LGHNA, CDR2 YSLEER, per germline.

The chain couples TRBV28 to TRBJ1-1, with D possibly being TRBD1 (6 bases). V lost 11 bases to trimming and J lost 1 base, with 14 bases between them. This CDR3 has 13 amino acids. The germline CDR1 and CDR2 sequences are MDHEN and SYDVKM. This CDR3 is CASLGGPNTEAFF. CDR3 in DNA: TGTGCCTCCTTGGGGGGGCCGAACACTGAAGCTTTCTTT.